The sequence of this T cell receptor beta chain was determined in a study of shared clonotypes between healthy human individuals. The assay used deep level. On ten immunoSEQ deep assay plates, unsorted PBMC DNA was sequenced. Sequencing was performed with immunoSEQ multiplex PCR; in TCRdb, only in-frame clones are kept and a portion is missing. This table holds roughly 450,000 clones, approximately 79% found once. J lost 2 bases, V lost 3 bases, and 1 base had no gene match. The CDR3 loop spans 14 amino acids. Germline V gene sequence: CDR1 LNHDA, CDR2 SQIVND (reference sequence). The sequencing sample was made of PBMCs. This sequence was found in a woman in her thirties or forties in good health. Some clones in this sample may be carry-over from other donors' samples. The rearrangement uses TRBV19 and TRBJ2-1; 7 bases are a match to TRBD2. In nucleotides, the CDR3 is TGTGCCAGTAGTATTGGGACTACCTACAATGAGCAGTTCTTC. Translating it yields CASSIGTTYNEQFF.